This T cell receptor beta chain was found in a study of T-cell reconstitution after alpha-beta-depleted transplantation in children. The study's findings and limits: Reportedly, alpha-beta T cells present about two months post-transplant originated from several hundred expanded clones of graft origin.

Remarks on this clonotype: Its target is not known.

The ends were cut back, 11 bases at V and 2 bases at J, with 19 bases in the middle. Germline-derived CDR1 and CDR2 are MDHEN and SYDVKM. The CDR3 runs 15 residues. Preparation of the TCRbeta library used unique molecular identifiers. TCRdb analysed the PCR reads with MiXCR anew, one entry per CDR3 protein. The table records about 280,000 distinct CDR3 sequences, roughly 10% of them present only once. The source was peripheral blood, collected 180 days after TCRalphabeta/CD19-depleted stem cell transplant. The chain employs TRBV28 and TRBJ2-1; D possibly corresponds to TRBD2 (6 bases). This TCR was recovered from a male patient under 10 years old who had a stem cell transplant for chronic granulomatous disease, so the T cells may come from the graft donor. The CDR3 loop is CAANELAGTYNEQFF. CDR3 coding DNA: TGTGCCGCCAATGAATTGGCGGGAACCTACAATGAGCAGTTCTTC.